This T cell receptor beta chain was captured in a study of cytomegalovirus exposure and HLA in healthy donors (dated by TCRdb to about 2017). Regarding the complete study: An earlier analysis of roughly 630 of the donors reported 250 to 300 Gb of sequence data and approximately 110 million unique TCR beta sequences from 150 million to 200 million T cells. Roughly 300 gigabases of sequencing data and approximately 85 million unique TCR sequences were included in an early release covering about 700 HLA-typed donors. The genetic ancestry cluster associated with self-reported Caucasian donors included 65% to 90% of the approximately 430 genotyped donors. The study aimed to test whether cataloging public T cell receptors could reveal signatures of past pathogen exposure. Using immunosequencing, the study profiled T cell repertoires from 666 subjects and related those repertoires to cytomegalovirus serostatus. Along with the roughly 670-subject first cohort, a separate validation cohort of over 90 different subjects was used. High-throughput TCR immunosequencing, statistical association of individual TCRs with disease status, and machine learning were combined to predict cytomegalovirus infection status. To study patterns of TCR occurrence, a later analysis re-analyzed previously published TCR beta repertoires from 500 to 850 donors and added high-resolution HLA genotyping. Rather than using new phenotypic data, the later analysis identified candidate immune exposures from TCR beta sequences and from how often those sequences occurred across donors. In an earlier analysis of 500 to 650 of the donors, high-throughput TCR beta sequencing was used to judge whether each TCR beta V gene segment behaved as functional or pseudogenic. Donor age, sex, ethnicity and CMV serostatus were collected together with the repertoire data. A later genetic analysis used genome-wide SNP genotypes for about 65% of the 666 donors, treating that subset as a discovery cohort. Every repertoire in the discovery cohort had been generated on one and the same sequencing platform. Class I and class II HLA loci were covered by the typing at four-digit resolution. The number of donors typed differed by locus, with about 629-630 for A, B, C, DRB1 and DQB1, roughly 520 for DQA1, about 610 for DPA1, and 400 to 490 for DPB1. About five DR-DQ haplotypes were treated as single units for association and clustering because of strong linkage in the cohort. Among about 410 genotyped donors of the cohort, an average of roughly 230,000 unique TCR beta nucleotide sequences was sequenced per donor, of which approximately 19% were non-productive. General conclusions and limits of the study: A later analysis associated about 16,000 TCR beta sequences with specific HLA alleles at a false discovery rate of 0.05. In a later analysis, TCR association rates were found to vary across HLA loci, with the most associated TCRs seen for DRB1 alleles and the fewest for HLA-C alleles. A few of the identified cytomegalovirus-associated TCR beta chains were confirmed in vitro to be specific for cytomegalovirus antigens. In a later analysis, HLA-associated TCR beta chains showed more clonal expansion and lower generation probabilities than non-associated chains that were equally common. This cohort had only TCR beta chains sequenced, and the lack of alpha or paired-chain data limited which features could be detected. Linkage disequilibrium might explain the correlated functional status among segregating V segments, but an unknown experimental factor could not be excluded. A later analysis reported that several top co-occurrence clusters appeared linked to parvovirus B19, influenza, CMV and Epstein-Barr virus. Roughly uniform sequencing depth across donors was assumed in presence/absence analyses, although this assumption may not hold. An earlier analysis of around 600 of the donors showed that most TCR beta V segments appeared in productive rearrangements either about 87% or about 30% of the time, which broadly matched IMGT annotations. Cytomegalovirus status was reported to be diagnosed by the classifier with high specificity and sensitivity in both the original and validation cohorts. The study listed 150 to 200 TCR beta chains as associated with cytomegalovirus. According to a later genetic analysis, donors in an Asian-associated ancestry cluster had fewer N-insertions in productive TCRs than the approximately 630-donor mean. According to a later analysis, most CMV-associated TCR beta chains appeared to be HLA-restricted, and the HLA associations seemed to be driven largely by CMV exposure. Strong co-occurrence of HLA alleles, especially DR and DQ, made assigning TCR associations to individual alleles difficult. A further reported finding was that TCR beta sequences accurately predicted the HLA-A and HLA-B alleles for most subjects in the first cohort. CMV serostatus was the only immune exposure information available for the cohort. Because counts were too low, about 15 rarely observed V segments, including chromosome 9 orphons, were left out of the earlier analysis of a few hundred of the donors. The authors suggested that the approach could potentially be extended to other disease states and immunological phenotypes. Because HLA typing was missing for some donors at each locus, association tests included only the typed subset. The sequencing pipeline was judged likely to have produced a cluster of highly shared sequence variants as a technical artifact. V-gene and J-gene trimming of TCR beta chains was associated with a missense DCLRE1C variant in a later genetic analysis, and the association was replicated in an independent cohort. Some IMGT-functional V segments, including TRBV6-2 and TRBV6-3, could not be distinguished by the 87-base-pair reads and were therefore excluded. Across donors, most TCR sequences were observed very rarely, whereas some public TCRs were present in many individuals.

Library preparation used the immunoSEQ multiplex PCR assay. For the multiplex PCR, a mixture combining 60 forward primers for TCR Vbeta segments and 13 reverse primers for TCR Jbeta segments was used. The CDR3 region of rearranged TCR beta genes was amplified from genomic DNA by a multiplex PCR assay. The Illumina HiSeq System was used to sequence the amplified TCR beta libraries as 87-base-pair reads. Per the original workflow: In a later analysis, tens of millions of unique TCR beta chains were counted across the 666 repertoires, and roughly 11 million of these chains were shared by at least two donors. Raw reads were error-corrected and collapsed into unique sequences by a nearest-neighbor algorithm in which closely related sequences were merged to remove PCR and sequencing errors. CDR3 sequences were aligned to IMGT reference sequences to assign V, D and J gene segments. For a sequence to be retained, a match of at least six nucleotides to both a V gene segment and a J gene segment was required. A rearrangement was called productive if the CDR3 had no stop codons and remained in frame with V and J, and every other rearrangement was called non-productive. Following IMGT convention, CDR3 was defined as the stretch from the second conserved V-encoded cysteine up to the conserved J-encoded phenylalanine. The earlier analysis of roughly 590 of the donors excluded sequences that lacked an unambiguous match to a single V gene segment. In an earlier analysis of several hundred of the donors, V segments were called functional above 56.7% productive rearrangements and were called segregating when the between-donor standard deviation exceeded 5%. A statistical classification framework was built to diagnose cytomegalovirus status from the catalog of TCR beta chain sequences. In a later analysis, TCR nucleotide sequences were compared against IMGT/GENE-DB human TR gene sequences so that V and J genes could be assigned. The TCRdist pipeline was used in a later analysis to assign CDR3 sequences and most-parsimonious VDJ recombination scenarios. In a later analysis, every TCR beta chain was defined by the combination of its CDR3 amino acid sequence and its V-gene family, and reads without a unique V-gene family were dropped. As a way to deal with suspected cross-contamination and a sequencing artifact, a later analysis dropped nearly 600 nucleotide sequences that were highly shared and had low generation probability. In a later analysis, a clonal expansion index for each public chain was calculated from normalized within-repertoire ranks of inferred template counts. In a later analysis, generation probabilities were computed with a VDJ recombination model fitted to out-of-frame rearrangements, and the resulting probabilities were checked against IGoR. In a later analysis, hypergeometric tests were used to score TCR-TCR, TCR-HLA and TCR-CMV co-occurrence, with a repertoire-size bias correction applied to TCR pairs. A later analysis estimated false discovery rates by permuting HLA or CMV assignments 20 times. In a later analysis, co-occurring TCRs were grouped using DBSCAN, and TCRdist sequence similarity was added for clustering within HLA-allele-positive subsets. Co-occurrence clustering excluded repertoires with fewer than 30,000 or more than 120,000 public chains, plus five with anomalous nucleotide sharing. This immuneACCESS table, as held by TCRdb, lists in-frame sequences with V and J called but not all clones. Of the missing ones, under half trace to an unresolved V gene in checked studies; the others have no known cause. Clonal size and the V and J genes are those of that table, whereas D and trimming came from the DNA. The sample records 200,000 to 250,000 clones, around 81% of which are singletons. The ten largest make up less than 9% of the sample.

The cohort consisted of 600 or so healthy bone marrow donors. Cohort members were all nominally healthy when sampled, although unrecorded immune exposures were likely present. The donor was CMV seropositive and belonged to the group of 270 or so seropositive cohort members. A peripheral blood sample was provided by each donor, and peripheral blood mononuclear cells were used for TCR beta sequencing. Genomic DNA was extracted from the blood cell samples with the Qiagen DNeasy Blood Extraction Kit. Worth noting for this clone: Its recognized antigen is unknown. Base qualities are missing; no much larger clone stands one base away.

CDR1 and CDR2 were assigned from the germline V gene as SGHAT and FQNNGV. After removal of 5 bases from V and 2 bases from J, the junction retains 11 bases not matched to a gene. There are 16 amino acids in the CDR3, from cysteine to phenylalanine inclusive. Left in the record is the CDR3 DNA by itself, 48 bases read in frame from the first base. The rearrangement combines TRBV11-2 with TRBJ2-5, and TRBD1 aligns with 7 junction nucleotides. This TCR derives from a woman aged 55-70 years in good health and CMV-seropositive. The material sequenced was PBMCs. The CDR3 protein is CASSTRPGQRQETQYF. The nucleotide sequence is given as TGTGCCAGCAGCACCCGGCCGGGACAGAGACAAGAGACCCAGTACTTC.